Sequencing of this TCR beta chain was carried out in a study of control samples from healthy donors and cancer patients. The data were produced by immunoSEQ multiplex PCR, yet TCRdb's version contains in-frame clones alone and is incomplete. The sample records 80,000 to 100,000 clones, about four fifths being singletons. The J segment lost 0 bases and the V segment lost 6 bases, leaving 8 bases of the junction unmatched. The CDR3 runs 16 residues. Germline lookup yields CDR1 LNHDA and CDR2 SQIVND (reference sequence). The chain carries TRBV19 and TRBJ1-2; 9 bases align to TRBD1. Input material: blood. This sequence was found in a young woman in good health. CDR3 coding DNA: TGTGCCAGTAGCGGGGTTACAGGGGGCTCTAACTATGGCTACACCTTC. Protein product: CASSGVTGGSNYGYTF.